This TCR beta chain derives from a study of CD8+CD57+ T cells in acquired aplastic anemia listed by TCRdb under 2018. In the study overall: Extracted DNA from sorted CD4+ and CD8+ cells averaged approximately 3 ug, ranging from about 0.18 to 27.4 ug. CD8+CD57+ expansion was defined as a frequency above the mean frequency observed in healthy subjects.

Flow cytometry had shown CD8+CD57+ cell expansion in the patients selected for sequencing. Every patient had a diagnosis of severe acquired aplastic anemia based on International Study of Aplastic Anemia and Agranulocytosis and Camitta criteria. No patient had received any therapy when blood was sampled. In this study, sorted CD4+ and CD8+ T cells from the blood of healthy subjects and of severe aplastic anemia patients had their TCR repertoires deep-sequenced. Patients were enrolled under clinicaltrials.gov protocols 00001620, 01623167, 00001397, 00071045, 00081523 and 00961064 in the USA. Ficoll-Paque density gradient centrifugation was used to isolate peripheral blood mononuclear cells. Before DNA extraction, CD4+ and CD8+ T cells were sorted with FACS or magnetic beads. Remarks on this clonotype: It has no known antigen specificity. Just one base apart from a much larger clone, this may be a read error.

On the study overall, not on this receptor specifically: About 30 CD8+ CDR3 sequences were found to be shared between patients and controls, but these sequences appeared to be highly expressed in patients and within the immunodominant clones of the patients. Between patients and healthy controls, no significant difference in CD8+ Simpson's diversity was found (P=0.060).

The CDR1 and CDR2 encoded by the germline V gene are KGHDR and SFDVKD. V is shortened by 4 bases, J by 5 bases, and the region joining them spans 16 bases. The CDR3 sequence holds 15 residues, the cysteine and phenylalanine included. The kept DNA is CDR3 alone, 45 bases in frame from the first base. TCR beta VDJ combination and CDR3 sequence profiling used genomic DNA as the template. TCR repertoire sequencing was run on an Illumina HiSeq 2000. Per the source publication's procedure: Repertoire assessment relied on Simpson's diversity index, CDR3 size and DJ length profiles, and TRBV/TRBJ rearrangement plots. Whichever DNA sequence was most abundant in the deep sequencing data was defined as the immunodominant clone. CDR3 amino acid sequences were screened for sharing across subjects and compared with published repertoires and the VDJdb database. The public sequencing data were trimmed at Q25 with fastp and processed into clonotypes with MiXCR by TCRdb, which kept only in-frame beta chains. A single entry per CDR3 protein holds the most common genes and DNA from its merged rows. The V and J calls, along with clone size, are taken from TCRdb and not from the paper's own processing. The sample table lists 400,000 to 600,000 distinct CDR3 sequences, approximately 32% of them with a count of one. The ten largest clones add up to 0.82% of the sample.

The chain is assembled from TRBV24-1 and TRBJ2-5; perhaps TRBD2 is the D gene, with 5 bases matching. The source material was sorted CD4+, CD8+, or CD8+CD57+ T cells (not recorded which) from PBMCs. This sequence was found in a human donor with aplastic anemia. In nucleotides, the sequence is TGTGCCACCAGTGAAGGTTACGGACGGAGGGAGACCCAGTACTTC. This yields the protein CATSEGYGRRETQYF.